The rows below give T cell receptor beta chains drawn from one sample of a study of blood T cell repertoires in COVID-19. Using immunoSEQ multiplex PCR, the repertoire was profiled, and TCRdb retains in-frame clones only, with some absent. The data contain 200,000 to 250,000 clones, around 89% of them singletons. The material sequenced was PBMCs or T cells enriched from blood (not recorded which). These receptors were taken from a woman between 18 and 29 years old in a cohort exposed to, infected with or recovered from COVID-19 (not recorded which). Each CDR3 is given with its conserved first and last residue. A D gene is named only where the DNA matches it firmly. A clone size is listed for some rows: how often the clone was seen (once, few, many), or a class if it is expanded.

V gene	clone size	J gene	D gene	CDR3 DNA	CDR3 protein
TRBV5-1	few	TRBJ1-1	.	TGCGCCAGCAGCTTGGGTAACAGCATGAACACTGAAGCTTTCTTT	CASSLGNSMNTEAFF
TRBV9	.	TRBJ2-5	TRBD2	TGTGCCAGCAGCGTAGGGGGACTAGCGGGGTCGGAGACCCAGTACTTC	CASSVGGLAGSETQYF
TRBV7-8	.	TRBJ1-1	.	TGTGCCAGCAGCCCAGACAGCATCGAAGCTTTCTTT	CASSPDSIEAFF
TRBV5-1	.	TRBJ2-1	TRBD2	TGCGCCAGCAGCCCGAGGACTAGCGGGAGCTATGAGCAGTTCTTC	CASSPRTSGSYEQFF
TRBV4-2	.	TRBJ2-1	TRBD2	TGTGCCAGCAGCCCCTTATGGGGAATAGCGGGGAGCTCCTACAATGAGCAGTTCTTC	CASSPLWGIAGSSYNEQFF
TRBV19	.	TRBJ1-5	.	TGTGCCAGTAGTCGACAACCGGGGAGAGGTCAGCCCCAGCATTTT	CASSRQPGRGQPQHF
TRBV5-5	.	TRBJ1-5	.	TGTGCCAGCAGCTTAATAGACAGTAGCAATCAGCCCCAGCATTTT	CASSLIDSSNQPQHF
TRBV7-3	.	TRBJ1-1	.	TGTGCCAGCAGGAAAGGGGCAGCCATGAACACTGAAGCTTTCTTT	CASRKGAAMNTEAFF
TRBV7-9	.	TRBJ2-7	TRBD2	TGTGCCAGCAGCTATAGCGGGGCAAGCTCCTACGAGCAGTACTTC	CASSYSGASSYEQYF
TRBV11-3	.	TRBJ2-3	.	TGTGCCAGCAGCTTAGTTCGGACAGATACGCAGTATTTT	CASSLVRTDTQYF
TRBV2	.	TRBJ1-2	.	TGTGCCAGCAGTGGGGGGGAGGCTGTTAGTGGCTACACCTTC	CASSGGEAVSGYTF
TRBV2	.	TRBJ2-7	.	TGTGCCAGCAGTGAACAAGGACAGCTCTACGAGCAGTACTTC	CASSEQGQLYEQYF
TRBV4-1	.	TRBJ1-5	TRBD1	TGCGCCAGCAGCCAAGAGTGGGACAGGGGGTATCAGCCCCAGCATTTT	CASSQEWDRGYQPQHF
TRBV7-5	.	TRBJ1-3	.	TGTGTCAGAAGCTTAGAGGGGCCCTCTGGAAACACCATATATTTT	CVRSLEGPSGNTIYF
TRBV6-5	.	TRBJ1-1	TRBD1	TGTGCCAGCAGTCGACAGGGGGCTTTAAACACTGAAGCTTTCTTT	CASSRQGALNTEAFF
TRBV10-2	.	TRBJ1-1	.	TGCGCCAGCGGGTGGGCGGGAGGCACTGAAGCTTTCTTT	CASGWAGGTEAFF